This T cell receptor beta chain was sequenced during a study of blood T cell dynamics during melanoma immunotherapy. Study-wide results and limits: Unlike progressors, later disease-control patients had W3 repertoires gaining clonality or diversity. Whether repertoire-driving clones were melanoma-specific could not be determined.

The time point: pre-treatment baseline. Sampling occurred pretreatment (T0) and at week 3 (W3), after cycle one of checkpoint blockade. This CDR3 contains 15 residues. V lost 5 bases, J lost 4 bases, and 17 bases lay in between. The germline gives CDR1 SSHAT, CDR2 FNYEAQ (reference sequence). With respect to this clone: Its antigen is undetermined.

DNA loading was fixed at about 380 ng for all bulk PBMC samples. Data came from immunoSEQ multiplex PCR; TCRdb stores just in-frame clones and leaves some out. The sample yields 9,900 or so clones, approximately 86% seen once. The genes are TRBV7-7 and TRBJ2-5; D perhaps matches TRBD1 (6 bases). This sequence was found in a human donor with melanoma. Here the sequenced sample was blood, taken from a patient treated with checkpoint blockade. The CDR3 DNA reads as TGTGCCAGCAGCAAACAGGGCCAGGCCACAGAGACCCAGTACTTC. It translates to CASSKQGQATETQYF.